Each of the 20 T cell receptor beta chains below was sequenced from the same sample in a study of tumor and adjacent non-tumor tissue in lung cancer. This sample's RNA came from whole unsorted tissue. TCRbeta libraries were built with three rounds of nested PCR, modified from ARM-PCR. Each CDR3 protein gets one entry after TCRdb re-called the multiplex PCR reads with MiXCR. The table has some 200,000 distinct CDR3 sequences, approximately 74% seen once. The sequencing input was lung tumor tissue. The source is a man aged 55 to 70 with non-small cell lung cancer.

Details on this clonotype: In this CDR3 the conserved last residue, phenylalanine or tryptophan, is missing, so a read error is likely. CDR3 region: CASSSSDEQYI. The CDR3 coding sequence is TGTGCCAGCAGCTCGAGCGACGAACAGTACATC. The gene calls are TRBV11-2 and TRBJ2-7; D not certain. CDR3 size: 11 residues. The germline V gene has CDR1 SGHAT and CDR2 FQNNGV.

A few counts support this clonotype. The chain uses TRBV5-1 and TRBJ2-7; no clear D. Trimming cost V 3 bases and J 2 bases, with 3 bases left between them. Germline V gene sequence: CDR1 SGHRS, CDR2 YFSETQ. This CDR3 region has 11 residues. CDR3 DNA: TGCGCCAGCAGCTCGACCTACGAGCAGTACTTC. It codes for CASSSTYEQYF. Filled out from reference TRBV5-1 and TRBJ2-7, the complete variable domain reads KAGVTQTPRYLIKTRGQQVTLSCSPISGHRSVSWYQQTPGQGLQFLFEYFSETQRNKGNFPGRFSGRQFSNSRSEMNVSTLELGDSALYLCASSSTYEQYFGPGTRLTVT.

Notes on this clonotype: This could be a read error, since a much larger clone is one nucleotide away. The chain combines TRBV5-1 with TRBJ2-5; D is uncertain. Germline V gene sequence: CDR1 SGHRS, CDR2 YFSETQ. The CDR3 contains 13 residues. CDR3 sequence: CASSAQAQKTQYF. Written as DNA, the CDR3 is TGCGCCAGCAGCGCCCAGGCCCAAAAGACCCAGTACTTC.

This chain connects TRBV2 to TRBJ1-1; 8 bases agree with TRBD1. Trimming cost V 6 bases and J 4 bases; bases outside gene matches: 10. This CDR3 spans 15 amino acids. Germline assignment: CDR1 SNHLY and CDR2 FYNNEI. The CDR3, as DNA: TGTGCCAGCAGGCTCGACAGGGGAAGGGGCACTGAAGCTTTCTTT. Amino acid sequence: CASRLDRGRGTEAFF.

The chain carries TRBV4-2 and TRBJ1-1; no definite D call. Germline V gives CDR1 LGHNA, CDR2 YNFKEQ. V lost 1 base, J lost 5 bases, and 11 bases lay in between. There are 14 residues in the CDR3. Here the CDR3 reads CASSQGGSETEAFF. For the CDR3, the DNA is TGTGCCAGCAGCCAAGGGGGTAGCGAGACTGAAGCTTTCTTT.

A remark on this clonotype: The germline gene is not matched at one end of the junction; a read error may be the cause. This chain joins TRBV11-2 and TRBJ2-3; TRBD2 is a possible D gene (5 bases). Germline V gene lookup returns CDR1 SGHAT and CDR2 FQNNGV. The length of the CDR3 is 15 residues. The CDR3 nucleotides are TGTGCCAGCAGCTCGACGACTACCTCCACAGATACGCAGAATTTT. Its protein product is CASSSTTTSTDTQNF.

A note on this clonotype: A much bigger clone sits one base away, suggesting this may be a read error. This chain links TRBV6-5 with TRBJ1-5; D gene uncertain. CDR1 is MNHEY, CDR2 SVGAGI, per germline. The CDR3 consists of 15 residues. The chain's CDR3 is CASSRTGGPNQPHHF. The CDR3 region has the DNA TGTGCCAGCAGCCGGACGGGCGGTCCCAATCAGCCCCATCATTTT.

This clonotype has just one count. The V call is TRBV20-1, the J call TRBJ2-6; D is perhaps TRBD1 (5 bases). The CDR3 covers 16 residues. In germline, CDR1 is DFQATT, CDR2 SNEGSKA (reference sequence). Trimming shortened V by 3 bases and J by 1 base, and 13 bases separated the two germline ends. The CDR3, as DNA: TGCAGTGCTAGTTCAGGGTACGTATCTGGGGCCAACGTCCTGACTTTC. Encoded protein: CSASSGYVSGANVLTF.

As to this clonotype: One end of the junction fails to match germline, which may point to a read error. The chain uses TRBV18 and TRBJ2-3, with 9 nucleotides matching TRBD2. CDR1 KGHSH and CDR2 LQKENI come from the germline V gene. The CDR3 is 16 residues long. Here the CDR3 DNA reads TGTGCCAGCGCGAGGGATAGCGGGAGCGCTACAGATACGCGGTATTTT. Translated, it gives CASARDSGSATDTRYF.

Regarding this clonotype: The germline gene is not matched at one end of the junction; a read error may be the cause. V is TRBV12-3 or TRBV12-4 and J is TRBJ2-2; the D gene is possibly TRBD2 (5 bases). The CDR3 runs 11 residues. The CDR3 here is CASLWTGELLF. The CDR3 region has the DNA TGTGCCAGCCTTTGGACCGGGGAGCTGCTTTTT.

The CDR3 bases are TGCGCCAGCAGTCTCGCGCAGGGACTGGGCACTGAAGCTTTCTTT. It yields the protein CASSLAQGLGTEAFF. The chain is built from TRBV5-1 and TRBJ1-1; D possibly corresponds to TRBD1 (5 bases). Germline V gene lookup returns CDR1 SGHRS and CDR2 YFSETQ. This CDR3 is 15 amino acids long. Trimming removed 5 bases at V and 4 bases at J, with 18 bases between.

The rearrangement joins TRBV5-4 to TRBJ2-3; D may match TRBD1 or TRBD2 (5 bases each). Germline V gives CDR1 SGHNT, CDR2 YYREEE (reference sequence). This CDR3 has 13 residues. Trimming stripped 10 bases from V and 2 bases from J, with 14 bases between. The DNA of the CDR3 is TGTGCCCTGGGGGACGGCTACACAGATACGCAGTATTTT. This encodes CALGDGYTDTQYF.

To note about this clonotype: This may be a read error: a much more frequent sequence differs by one nucleotide. The chain recombines TRBV29-1 with TRBJ1-2; 7 positions match TRBD1. Germline CDR1 is SQVTM and CDR2 is ANQGSEA. V trimming: 4 bases; J trimming: 5 bases; junction bases outside the gene matches: 7. CDR3 length: 13 residues. The CDR3 spells CSVGEGGRYGYTF. The CDR3 coding sequence is TGCAGCGTTGGTGAAGGGGGCAGATATGGCTACACCTTC.

Only one count was recorded for this clonotype. The chain has TRBV6-5 and TRBJ2-7; D might be TRBD2 (5 bases). The CDR3 runs to 14 residues. Germline CDR1 MNHEY, CDR2 SVGAGI. Between the trimmed V and J ends, which lost 3 bases and 6 bases, there was a span of 15 bases. The DNA of the CDR3 is TGTGCCAGCAGTTATGATCGGAGGTTCGGCGAGCAGTACTTC. Translation gives CASSYDRRFGEQYF.

Details on this clonotype: A read error may produce the germline difference seen at one junction end. V is TRBV20-1 and J is TRBJ2-1, with TRBD2 matching over 9 bases. There are 15 residues in the CDR3. Germline CDR1 and CDR2: DFQATT and SNEGSKA (reference sequence). CDR3 in amino acids: CNARRDSGSLNGQFF. The CDR3, as DNA: TGCAATGCTAGGAGGGATAGCGGGAGTCTAAATGGGCAGTTCTTC.

This clonotype was observed a single time. A read error may account for a junction end that differs from germline. The rearrangement uses TRBV6-5 and TRBJ2-5, with TRBD2 matching 7 bases. This CDR3 is 15 amino acids long. Germline CDR1 and CDR2: MNHEY and SVGAGI. The CDR3 reads CARSSQRGGQETQYF. In DNA, the CDR3 is TGTGCCAGGAGTTCCCAGCGCGGGGGTCAAGAGACCCAGTACTTC.

Points on this clonotype: A much larger clonotype is one base distant, so this may be a read error. The rearrangement uses TRBV5-5 and TRBJ1-5; 9 bases map to TRBD1. CDR3 size: 14 residues. Germline CDR1 SGHKS, CDR2 YYEKEE (reference sequence). The CDR3 reads CTSSLGQGDQPQHF. The CDR3 DNA follows: TGTACCAGCAGCTTGGGACAGGGAGATCAGCCCCAGCATTTT.

This clonotype occurred a few times. The rearrangement joins TRBV10-3 to TRBJ1-2; D is undetermined. Trimming took 7 bases from V and 6 from J, leaving 18 bases between them. The CDR3 is 14 residues long. Germline loops: CDR1 ENHRY, CDR2 SYGVKD. CDR3 amino acids: CAIKPRANDDGYTF. The CDR3 DNA reads TGTGCCATCAAACCGAGGGCCAATGATGATGGCTACACCTTC.

Regarding this clonotype: A read error is possible here, since a much larger clone lies one base away. This chain uses TRBV12-5 with TRBJ1-2; D not certain. With 1 base removed from V and 13 bases from J, the gap between germline ends came to 10 bases. Germline V gene lookup returns CDR1 LGHNT and CDR2 FRNRAP. The CDR3 has 11 residues. The CDR3 protein is CASGLDSDPTF. CDR3 bases: TGTGCTAGTGGTTTGGATTCAGACCCCACCTTC.

To note about this clonotype: The junction departs from germline at one end; a sequencing error may be responsible. The chain uses TRBV11-3 and TRBJ2-1; D is perhaps TRBD2 (6 bases). This CDR3 region has 16 residues. Germline V gene sequence: CDR1 SGHNT, CDR2 YENEEA. This chain's CDR3 is CASSWGGVSSYNDQSF. Written as DNA, the CDR3 is TGTGCCAGCAGCTGGGGCGGGGTTAGCTCCTACAATGACCAGTCCTTC.